This TCR beta chain was obtained from a study of beta chain features in type 1 diabetes. Study as a whole: When patients were set against healthy donors, age, gender and cell yields were similar.

This clone turned up a few times. V dropped 9 bases and J dropped 6 bases, with 20 bases sitting between them. The CDR3 length is 15 residues. Germline CDR1 LNHDA, CDR2 SQIVND (reference sequence). Since all of the isolated RNA was reverse transcribed, expressed TCRB transcripts were what got sequenced. Clones were read by immunoSEQ multiplex PCR, and TCRdb kept only the in-frame ones, dropping some. The sample lists some 900,000 clones; roughly 15% were seen once. This rearrangement joins TRBV19 to TRBJ2-2, with D perhaps TRBD2 (5 bases). The sequenced sample was naive CD4+ T cells from blood. The TCR sequence derives from a woman younger than 30 in good health. The CDR3 bases are TGTGCCAGCAGACAACGTGAGAGGGCCCCCGGGGAGCTGTTTTTT. It yields the protein CASRQRERAPGELFF. Using reference TRBV19 and TRBJ2-2 for the parts outside the CDR3, the full variable domain is DGGITQSPKYLFRKEGQNVTLSCEQNLNHDAMYWYRQDPGQGLRLIYYSQIVNDFQKGDIAEGYSVSREKKESFPLTVTSAQKNPTAFYLCASRQRERAPGELFFGEGSRLTVL.